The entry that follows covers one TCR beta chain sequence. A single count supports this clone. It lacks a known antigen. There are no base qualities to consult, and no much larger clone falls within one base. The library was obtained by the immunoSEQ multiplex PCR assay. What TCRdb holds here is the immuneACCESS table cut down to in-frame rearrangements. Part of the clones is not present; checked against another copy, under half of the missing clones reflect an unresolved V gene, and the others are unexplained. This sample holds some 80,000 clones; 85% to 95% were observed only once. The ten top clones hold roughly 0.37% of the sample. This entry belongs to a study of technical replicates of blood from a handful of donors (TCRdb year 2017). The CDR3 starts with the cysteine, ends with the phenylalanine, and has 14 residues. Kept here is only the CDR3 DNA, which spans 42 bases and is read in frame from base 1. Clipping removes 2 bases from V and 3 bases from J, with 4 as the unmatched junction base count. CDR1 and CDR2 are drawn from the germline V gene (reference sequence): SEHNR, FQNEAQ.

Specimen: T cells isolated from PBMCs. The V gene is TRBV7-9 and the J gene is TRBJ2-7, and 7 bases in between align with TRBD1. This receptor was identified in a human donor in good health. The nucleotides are TGTGCCAGCAGCTTACGACAGGGAAACTACGAGCAGTACTTC. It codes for CASSLRQGNYEQYF. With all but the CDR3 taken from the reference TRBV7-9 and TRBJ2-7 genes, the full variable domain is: DTGVSQNPRHKITKRGQNVTFRCDPISEHNRLYWYRQTLGQGPEFLTYFQNEAQLEKSRLLSDRFSAERPKGSFSTLEIQRTEQGDSAMYLCASSLRQGNYEQYFGPGTRLTVT.